The sequence of this TCR beta chain was determined in a study of shared clonotypes between healthy human individuals. Overall study: Plates per donor: three CD4 naive, three CD4 memory, two CD8 naive, one CD8 memory.

Germline V gene data show CDR1 as SGHNT and CDR2 as YYREEE (reference sequence). The trim removed 3 bases at V and 5 bases at J, leaving 7 bases unmatched. CDR3 length equals 15 residues. Study-level results: Sequencing depth was expected to affect clonotype sharing among donors.

Partitioning of CD4+ cells yielded a CD45RA+ naive subset and a CD45RA-negative memory subset. As for this clone: Its antigen remains unknown.

It was at deep level that the assay was run. Measured with immunoSEQ multiplex PCR; TCRdb has only the in-frame clones, and not every one. This table holds approximately 2.4 million clones, nearly 97% found once. The sequence came from a man younger than 35 in good health. The sequenced sample was naive CD4+ T cells sorted from blood. Subset described: CD45RA+ positively selected. The chain links TRBV5-4 to TRBJ1-4, with 7 bases that match TRBD1. CDR3 sequence reads: CASSSQGPDNEKLFF. DNA for the CDR3: TGTGCCAGCAGCTCACAGGGGCCGGACAATGAAAAACTGTTTTTT.